Sequencing of this T cell receptor beta chain was carried out in a study of shared clonotypes between healthy human individuals (dated by TCRdb to about 2020). Context from the whole study: A few men and a couple of women, aged 18 to 49 years, made up the cohort. For each donor, three plates each were used for CD4 naive and CD4 memory, two plates were used for CD8 naive, and one plate was used for CD8 memory. To estimate repertoire size and how much clonotype sharing occurs between individuals, the study deeply sequenced the blood TCR repertoires of five healthy adults. To increase sequencing depth and limit assay-specific biases, different laboratories used diverse techniques to prepare libraries and sequence TCR repertoires. Leukapheresis yielded between about 0.9 and 10 billion PBMCs per donor.

The donors were healthy, HIV-negative adults who had no recently reported acute infections or vaccinations. Every donor was a Caucasian adult living in Nashville, Tennessee, USA. CD4+ T cells were enriched by magnetic negative selection, after which naive cells were positively selected on CD45RA and the negative fraction was taken as the memory subset. Blood was collected by leukapheresis, and PBMCs were isolated by Ficoll-Histopaque density gradient centrifugation and then cryopreserved in liquid nitrogen vapor phase. Analytical flow cytometry was used to check the purity and quantity of every magnetically sorted T cell population. Genomic DNA was isolated from each sorted fraction and quantified by UV absorbance on a Nanodrop 2000c. About this clone itself: The target of this receptor is not known. Base qualities are not provided; no much larger clone lies one nucleotide away.

General findings and caveats noted by the study authors: Even with the large sequencing depth, rarefaction of the sorted-subset datasets indicated that sequencing was incomplete. Only blood was sampled, and tissue TCR repertoires likely differ from those in blood. Naive subsets generally had larger estimated clonotype richness than memory subsets did. Compared with non-shared clonotypes, the clonotypes found in all four sorted-subset donors had higher generation probabilities. Pairwise subsampling led to the expectation that sequencing depth would affect the degree of clonotype sharing among donors. Sharing across a few donors was observed for about 5% of naive CD4, over 3% of naive CD8, 2% to 2.5% of memory CD4, and about 0.4% of memory CD8 clonotypes. Because the study included only a small number of donors, the genetic and exposure-history diversity represented was limited.

Using the deep immunoSEQ assay, TCR CDR3 regions were amplified from genomic DNA by multiplex PCR. Extracted genomic DNA from each cell subset was spread evenly across all wells of several immunoSEQ 96-well plates, with each plate serving as a replicate. Each replicate PCR for sorted subsets received about 210 ng genomic DNA, equal to about 30,000 T cell genomes. Purified libraries were measured with a Qubit 3.0 fluorometer, size-checked on a Bioanalyzer 2100, and measured again with the KAPA Library Quantification kit. Every immunoSEQ 96-well plate was sequenced on a dedicated single-read 150-cycle Illumina NextSeq 550 flow cell. The study's processing was this. Because the immunoSEQ output held only junctional sequences and lacked quality scores, the filtering could not match the filtering applied to full-length reads. Sequences were annotated with PyIR, a Python wrapper for IgBLAST v1.9, and V/J genes and CDR3 were assigned using IMGT germline references. Reads were filtered out if the reads had weak V/J assignments (E-value above 1e-6), no CDR3, stop codons, out-of-frame junctions, or ambiguous translated residues. A V3J clonotype was defined by an identical inferred V gene, J gene, and CDR3 amino acid sequence. The percentage overlap between two repertoires was calculated by dividing the number of shared unique clonotypes by the size of the smaller repertoire. Repertoire richness was assessed with RTK rarefaction, the Chao1 estimator, and Recon v2.1 estimates of unobserved clonotypes. Generation probabilities were computed with OLGA for all TCRbeta clonotypes obtained by the gDNA method from a handful of donors. Here the immuneACCESS table is served through TCRdb, limited to in-frame sequences with V and J called. Missing clones are a known gap in these copies; in checked studies unresolved V genes cover under half, and the rest lacks a known reason. Clonal size and the V and J genes are those of that table, whereas D and trimming came from the DNA. The sample has about 1.5 million clones on record, approximately 97% of them singletons. About 1.2% of the sample is taken by the ten largest.

Reading the germline V gene gives CDR1 SGHRS and CDR2 YFSETQ. The CDR3 goes from the cysteine to the phenylalanine over 14 residues. The sequence is cut down to CDR3 DNA, 42 bases in frame from base 1. The germline V and J ends show losses of 0 bases and 6 bases respectively, and no gene match explains 1 base of the junction. This receptor was taken from a man aged 25 to 40 in good health. The V gene is TRBV5-1 and the J gene is TRBJ2-4; 9 central nucleotides agree with TRBD1. The sequenced sample consisted of naive CD4+ T cells sorted from blood. The cell subset or site label on this specimen signifies: CD45RA+ positively selected. CDR3 loop: CASSLADRGNIQYF. The sequenced DNA: TGCGCCAGCAGCTTGGCGGACAGGGGAAACATTCAGTACTTC.